Below are 26 T cell receptor beta chains sequenced from a single sample in a study of resident and recirculating memory T cells in vitiligo. Method: immunoSEQ multiplex PCR; TCRdb's copy keeps in-frame clones and lacks some. This sample has approximately 69,000 clones; approximately 91% occur once, and the top ten carry 4.9%. Specimen: blood. The receptor source for this set is a male donor with vitiligo.

This clone turned up a few times. The chain couples TRBV2 to TRBJ1-1; the D is unclear. CDR1 and CDR2 (germline): SNHLY, FYNNEI. Trimming removed 6 bases at V and 5 bases at J, with 13 bases between. This CDR3 region has 13 residues. The CDR3 coding sequence is TGTGCCAGCAGCGCTGACGCGGGGACTGAAGCTTTCTTT. Translated, it gives CASSADAGTEAFF.

V is TRBV25-1 and J is TRBJ1-6; maybe TRBD1 (6 bases). V lost 6 bases and J lost 10, with 16 bases in between. There are 14 residues in the CDR3. CDR1 MGHDK and CDR2 SYGVNS come from the germline V gene. CDR3 DNA sequence: TGTGCCAGCAGCGGGCGGGGGGCAGGGTCACCCCTCCACTTT. Its protein product is CASSGRGAGSPLHF.

This sequence joins TRBV19 and TRBJ2-7, with D perhaps matching TRBD1 (6 bases). Deletions cut 4 bases from V and 5 bases from J, with 18 bases between. The length of the CDR3 is 15 residues. Germline-derived CDR1 and CDR2 are LNHDA and SQIVND (reference sequence). The CDR3 nucleotides are TGTGCCAGTAGTAGGGGCCCGGGACAACCAAACGAGCAGTACTTC. This encodes CASSRGPGQPNEQYF.

This chain uses TRBV6-6 with TRBJ1-1, with TRBD1 as a possible D gene (6 bases). CDR1 is MNHNY and CDR2 is SVGAGI in the germline V gene (reference sequence). V lost 5 bases and J 7 bases, leaving 14 bases between the germline ends. The CDR3 has 13 amino acids. CDR3 protein: CASSLTTGLEAFF. The DNA of the CDR3 is TGTGCCAGCAGTCTAACGACAGGACTTGAAGCTTTCTTT.

The chain is built from TRBV7-3 and TRBJ2-5; 10 bases fit TRBD2. Per germline, CDR1 SGHTA and CDR2 FQGTGA. Losses at the gene ends were 5 bases for V and 9 bases for J; bases not matched to a gene: 3. This CDR3 has 12 amino acids. The CDR3 DNA reads as TGTGCCAGCAGCGTGAGCGGGGGGGCCCAGTACTTC. Its protein product is CASSVSGGAQYF.

The chain has TRBV6-1 and TRBJ2-5, with 10 bases aligning to TRBD2. The CDR3 extends over 17 amino acids. Germline V gives CDR1 MNHNS, CDR2 SASEGT. Losses at the gene ends were 0 bases for V and 5 bases for J; bases not matched to a gene: 9. The CDR3 region is CASSEAIERGGWETQYF. The CDR3 DNA sequence: TGTGCCAGCAGTGAAGCGATCGAGCGGGGGGGTTGGGAGACCCAGTACTTC.

The chain uses TRBV7-2 and TRBJ2-4; no clear D. This CDR3 has 14 amino acids. The germline V gene has CDR1 SGHTA and CDR2 FQGNSA. Trimming left V 1 base short and J 4 bases short, with 8 bases between. CDR3 coding DNA: TGTGCCAGCAGCTTAGGCCAGAAGAAAAACATTCAGTACTTC. It is translated as CASSLGQKKNIQYF.

This clone was seen ten or more times. The chain joins TRBV6-5 to TRBJ1-2; D is undetermined. The germline CDR1 and CDR2 sequences are MNHEY and SVGAGI. The CDR3 is 12 residues long. V was cut by 6 bases and J by 4 bases, with 9 bases left in between. CDR3: CASSNGFYGYTF. CDR3 sequence (DNA): TGTGCCAGCAGCAACGGTTTCTATGGCTACACCTTC.

The chain links TRBV13 to TRBJ2-5; 11 bases line up with TRBD2. V gave up 3 bases and J gave up 0 bases; unmatched junction bases: 3. CDR3 size: 16 residues. Germline V gene data show CDR1 as PRHDT and CDR2 as FYEKMQ (reference sequence). CDR3 in amino acids: CASSLRLAGYQETQYF. CDR3 sequence (DNA): TGTGCCAGCAGCTTGAGACTAGCGGGGTACCAAGAGACCCAGTACTTC. Complete variable domain (other parts from reference TRBV13 and TRBJ2-5): AAGVIQSPRHLIKEKRETATLKCYPIPRHDTVYWYQQGPGQDPQFLISFYEKMQSDKGSIPDRFSAQQFSDYHSELNMSSLELGDSALYFCASSLRLAGYQETQYFGPGTRLLVL.

V is TRBV5-4 and J is TRBJ2-5; 13 bases are a match to TRBD2. CDR3 length: 16 residues. After removal of 1 base from V and 2 bases from J, the junction contained 2 bases not matched to a gene. CDR1 and CDR2 from the germline V gene are SGHNT and YYREEE (reference sequence). The CDR3 reads CASSLMGLAGQETQYF. DNA of the CDR3: TGTGCCAGCAGCTTGATGGGACTAGCGGGGCAAGAGACCCAGTACTTC.

The chain has TRBV5-1 and TRBJ1-3, with TRBD1 matching over 10 bases. Trimming took 4 bases from V and 9 from J; bases not matched to a gene: 7. Germline V gene lookup returns CDR1 SGHRS and CDR2 YFSETQ. CDR3 size: 14 residues. CDR3 loop: CASSEGTGVGTIYF. Here the CDR3 DNA reads TGCGCCAGCAGCGAGGGGACAGGGGTTGGCACCATATATTTT.

The chain is built from TRBV6-5 and TRBJ1-5, with D possibly matching TRBD1 (5 bases). Germline V gives CDR1 MNHEY, CDR2 SVGAGI. CDR3 size: 14 residues. Trimming stripped 2 bases from V and 5 bases from J, with 10 bases between. Written as DNA, the CDR3 is TGTGCCAGCAGTTACCGGCAGGGCCATCAGCCCCAGCATTTT. Translating it yields CASSYRQGHQPQHF.

The V call is TRBV9, the J call TRBJ2-3; 8 positions agree with TRBD2. This CDR3 is built from 17 residues. CDR1 is SGDLS and CDR2 is YYNGEE in the germline V gene. V shed 4 bases and J 2 bases; nucleotides not matched to a gene: 12. CDR3 coding DNA: TGTGCCAGCAGCCGATACGAGAGCGGGGGCATCACAGATACGCAGTATTTT. Its translation is CASSRYESGGITDTQYF. The variable domain in full, completed from reference TRBV9 and TRBJ2-3, reads DSGVTQTPKHLITATGQRVTLRCSPRSGDLSVYWYQQSLDQGLQFLIQYYNGEERAKGNILERFSAQQFPDLHSELNLSSLELGDSALYFCASSRYESGGITDTQYFGPGTRLTVL.

The V gene is TRBV6-1, the J gene TRBJ2-7; the match to TRBD1 covers 9 bases. This CDR3 region has 15 residues. Trimming removed 8 bases from V and 4 bases from J; junction bases left unmatched: 12. Germline CDR1 is MNHNS and CDR2 is SASEGT. CDR3 in amino acids: CASGEAGQGFYEQYF. The CDR3 coding sequence is TGTGCCAGCGGCGAGGCGGGACAGGGCTTTTACGAGCAGTACTTC.

This clone was recorded once. V is TRBV27 and J is TRBJ2-7, with 9 bases lining up with TRBD1. The CDR3 sequence is 15 residues long. The germline gives CDR1 MNHEY, CDR2 SMNVEV (reference sequence). V gave up 5 bases and J gave up 5 bases; unmatched junction bases: 10. The CDR3 sequence is CASSPSRTGVDEQYF. CDR3 nucleotide sequence: TGTGCCAGCAGTCCGTCCCGGACAGGGGTAGACGAGCAGTACTTC.

In this sample, this clone turned up a few times. A read error may produce the germline difference seen at one junction end. The chain has TRBV7-9 and TRBJ1-2, with 7 bases identical to TRBD1. CDR1 and CDR2 (germline): SEHNR, FQNEAQ (reference sequence). The CDR3 length is 11 residues. The CDR3: CASSPYEGQLF. In DNA form, the CDR3 reads TGTGCCAGCAGCCCCTATGAGGGACAGCTCTTC. The full variable domain, with the rest looked up from reference TRBV7-9 and TRBJ1-2, is DTGVSQNPRHKITKRGQNVTFRCDPISEHNRLYWYRQTLGQGPEFLTYFQNEAQLEKSRLLSDRFSAERPKGSFSTLEIQRTEQGDSAMYLCASSPYEGQLFGSGTRLTVV.

The J gene is TRBJ2-3, the V gene TRBV9, with 11 nucleotides matching TRBD2. Per the germline V gene, CDR1 is SGDLS and CDR2 is YYNGEE. The CDR3 covers 17 residues. Trimming removed 3 bases from V and 1 base from J; junction bases left unmatched: 7. CDR3 nucleotide sequence: TGTGCCAGCAGCGGCGGGACTAGCGGATTGGGCACAGATACGCAGTATTTT. Translated, it gives CASSGGTSGLGTDTQYF.

CDR3 bases: TGTGCCATCAGTGATTCCTCGACTGTACAAGAGACCCAGTACTTC. Protein sequence: CAISDSSTVQETQYF. The chain couples TRBV10-3 to TRBJ2-5; the D is unclear. Trimming removed 3 bases from V and 2 bases from J, with 13 bases in between. Per the germline V gene, CDR1 is ENHRY and CDR2 is SYGVKD. The CDR3 contains 15 residues.

The chain employs TRBV6-1 and TRBJ1-2, with a possible D match to TRBD1 (5 bases). Per the germline V gene, CDR1 is MNHNS and CDR2 is SASEGT. The CDR3 spans 14 residues. The V end lost 1 base, the J end lost 4 bases, and 10 bases lay between the germline ends. The CDR3 sequence: CASSEVEGPYGYTF. CDR3 DNA: TGTGCCAGCAGTGAAGTGGAGGGGCCCTATGGCTACACCTTC.

The V gene is TRBV7-9, the J gene TRBJ2-3, with 9 nucleotides matching TRBD2. CDR1 is SEHNR, CDR2 FQNEAQ, per germline (reference sequence). CDR3 length equals 16 residues. V trimming: 5 bases; J trimming: 0 bases; junction bases outside the gene matches: 6. CDR3 DNA: TGTGCCAGCAGCCTTCGACTAGCGGAAAGCACAGATACGCAGTATTTT. Its translation: CASSLRLAESTDTQYF.

The chain has TRBV7-2 and TRBJ1-1, with a weak D call TRBD1 (5 bases). Deletions cut 1 base from V and 0 bases from J, with 21 bases between. CDR3 size: 19 residues. Germline assignment: CDR1 SGHTA and CDR2 FQGNSA. CDR3 in amino acids: CASSLVWGREAALNTEAFF. CDR3 in DNA: TGTGCCAGCAGCTTAGTTTGGGGCAGGGAGGCTGCTTTGAACACTGAAGCTTTCTTT.

V and J are TRBV4-3 and TRBJ2-5; 7 bases map to TRBD1. The CDR3 spans 15 residues. V was pared by 3 bases and J by 3 bases, with 7 bases of the junction left unmatched. Germline-derived CDR1 and CDR2 are LGHNA and YSLEER. CDR3 protein: CASSHYGTEKETQYF. In nucleotides, the CDR3 is TGCGCCAGCAGCCATTACGGGACAGAGAAAGAGACCCAGTACTTC.

The chain combines TRBV5-6 with TRBJ1-2, with D hard to call. V was pared by 0 bases and J by 4 bases, with 10 bases between. From germline, CDR1 is SGHDT and CDR2 YYEEEE. CDR3 length: 14 residues. This CDR3 is CASSLEQSFYGYTF. The CDR3 DNA is TGTGCCAGCAGCTTGGAACAGTCCTTCTATGGCTACACCTTC.

The chain recombines TRBV4-3 with TRBJ2-6, with 12 bases identical to TRBD1. CDR3 length: 18 residues. The V segment lost 4 bases and the J segment 4 bases; nucleotides outside the gene matches: 8. Germline values: CDR1 LGHNA, CDR2 YSLEER. CDR3 coding DNA: TGCGCCAGCAGCCGACAGGGACAGGGGGCGGGGGGGGCCAACGTCCTGACTTTC. Translated, it gives CASSRQGQGAGGANVLTF.

V and J are TRBV7-3 and TRBJ1-2; D perhaps matches TRBD1 (5 bases). This CDR3 has 13 residues. Germline CDR1 reads SGHTA; CDR2 reads FQGTGA. V was cut by 5 bases and J by 4 bases, with 11 bases left in between. The CDR3 loop reads CASSLDSSYGYTF. In nucleotides, the CDR3 is TGTGCCAGCAGCCTCGACAGCTCCTATGGCTACACCTTC.

The chain has TRBV9 and TRBJ2-3; 7 bases fit TRBD2. The CDR3 runs 17 residues. The ends lost 0 bases at V and 4 bases at J; junction bases unmatched: 11. Germline lookup yields CDR1 SGDLS and CDR2 YYNGEE. CDR3 bases: TGTGCCAGCAGCGTAGGGGGGGGTAGCGGCCCATCAGATACGCAGTATTTT. This translates into CASSVGGGSGPSDTQYF.